The TCR beta chain under discussion was sequenced for a study of shared clonotypes between healthy human individuals. Profiled with immunoSEQ multiplex PCR; TCRdb holds only in-frame clones, not every one. Of approximately 980,000 clones detected, approximately 80% appear once; the ten largest clones hold about 1.5%. Germline loops: CDR1 SGHDT, CDR2 YYEEEE. V lost 0 bases to trimming and J lost 1 base, with 9 bases between them. The CDR3 totals 15 residues. This rearrangement joins TRBV5-6 to TRBJ2-3; D unresolved. The TCR was taken from a man aged 18-30 years in good health. Material: memory CD4+ T cells sorted from blood. Regarding subset: CD45RA-negative fraction. DNA of the CDR3: TGTGCCAGCAGCTTGGCCGGCGGCGGCACAGATACGCAGTATTTT. Residues: CASSLAGGGTDTQYF. The variable domain in full, completed from reference TRBV5-6 and TRBJ2-3, reads DAGVTQSPTHLIKTRGQQVTLRCSPKSGHDTVSWYQQALGQGPQFIFQYYEEEERQRGNFPDRFSGHQFPNYSSELNVNALLLGDSALYLCASSLAGGGTDTQYFGPGTRLTVL.